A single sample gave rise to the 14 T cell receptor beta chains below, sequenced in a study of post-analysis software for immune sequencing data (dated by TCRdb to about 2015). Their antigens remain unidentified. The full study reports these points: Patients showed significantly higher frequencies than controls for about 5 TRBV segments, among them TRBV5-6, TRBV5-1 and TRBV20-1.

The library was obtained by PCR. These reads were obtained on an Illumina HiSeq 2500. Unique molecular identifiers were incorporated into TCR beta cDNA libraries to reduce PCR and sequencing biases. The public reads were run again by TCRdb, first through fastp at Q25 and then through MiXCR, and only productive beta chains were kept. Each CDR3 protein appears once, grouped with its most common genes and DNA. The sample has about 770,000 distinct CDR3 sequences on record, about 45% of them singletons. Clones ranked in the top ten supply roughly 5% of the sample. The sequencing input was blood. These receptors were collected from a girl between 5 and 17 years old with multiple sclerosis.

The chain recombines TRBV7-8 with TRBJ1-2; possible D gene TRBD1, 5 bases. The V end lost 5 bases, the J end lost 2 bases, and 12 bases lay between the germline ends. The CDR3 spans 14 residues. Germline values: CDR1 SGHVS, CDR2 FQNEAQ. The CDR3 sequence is CASSPNQGNYGYTF. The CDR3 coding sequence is TGTGCCAGCAGCCCGAATCAGGGAAACTATGGCTACACCTTC.

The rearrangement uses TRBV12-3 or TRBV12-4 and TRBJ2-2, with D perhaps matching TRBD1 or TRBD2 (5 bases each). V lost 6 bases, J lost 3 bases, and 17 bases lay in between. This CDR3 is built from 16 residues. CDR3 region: CASSTGRSAHTGELFF. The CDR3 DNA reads TGTGCCAGCAGCACGGGGCGATCGGCCCACACCGGGGAGCTGTTTTTT.

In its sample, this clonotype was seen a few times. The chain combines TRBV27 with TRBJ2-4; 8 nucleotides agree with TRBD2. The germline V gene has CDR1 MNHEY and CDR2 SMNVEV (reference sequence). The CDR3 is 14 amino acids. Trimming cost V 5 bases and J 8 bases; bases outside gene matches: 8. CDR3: CASSGGTRGDIQYF. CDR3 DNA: TGTGCCAGCAGTGGTGGGACTAGGGGGGACATTCAGTACTTC.

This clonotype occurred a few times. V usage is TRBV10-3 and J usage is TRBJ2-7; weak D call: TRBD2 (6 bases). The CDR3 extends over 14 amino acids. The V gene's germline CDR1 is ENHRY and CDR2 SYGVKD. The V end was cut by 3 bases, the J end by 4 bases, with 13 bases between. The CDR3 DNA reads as TGTGCCATCAGTGATAGGGACTCCCGATACGAGCAGTACTTC. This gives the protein CAISDRDSRYEQYF.

The CDR3 DNA is TGCAGCGTTGGGGACAGGGGTCAGCCCCAGCATTTT. The encoded protein is CSVGDRGQPQHF. The V gene is TRBV29-1, the J gene TRBJ1-5; 10 bases match TRBD1. The CDR3 consists of 12 residues. The junction had 0 bases not matched to a gene; V was cut back by 4 bases and J by 6 bases. Germline V gene sequence: CDR1 SQVTM, CDR2 ANQGSEA.

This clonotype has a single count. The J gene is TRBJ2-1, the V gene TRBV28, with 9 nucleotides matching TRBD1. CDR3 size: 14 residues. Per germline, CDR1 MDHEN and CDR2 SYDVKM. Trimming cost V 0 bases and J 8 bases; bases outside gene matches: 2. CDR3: CASSLWDRGDEQFF. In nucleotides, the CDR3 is TGTGCCAGCAGTTTATGGGACAGGGGCGATGAGCAGTTCTTC.

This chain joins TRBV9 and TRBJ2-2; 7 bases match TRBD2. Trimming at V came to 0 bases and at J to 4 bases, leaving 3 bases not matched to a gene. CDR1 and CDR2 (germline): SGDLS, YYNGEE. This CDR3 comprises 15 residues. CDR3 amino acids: CASSVAGRPTGELFF. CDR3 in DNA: TGTGCCAGCAGCGTAGCCGGGAGGCCCACCGGGGAGCTGTTTTTT.

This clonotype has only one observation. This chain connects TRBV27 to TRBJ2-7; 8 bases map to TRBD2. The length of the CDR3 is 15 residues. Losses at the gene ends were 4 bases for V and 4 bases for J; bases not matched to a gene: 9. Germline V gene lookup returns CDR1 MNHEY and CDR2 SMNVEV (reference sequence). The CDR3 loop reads CASSSPSGSRYEQYF. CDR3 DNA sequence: TGTGCCAGCAGTTCACCGAGCGGGAGTAGGTACGAGCAGTACTTC.

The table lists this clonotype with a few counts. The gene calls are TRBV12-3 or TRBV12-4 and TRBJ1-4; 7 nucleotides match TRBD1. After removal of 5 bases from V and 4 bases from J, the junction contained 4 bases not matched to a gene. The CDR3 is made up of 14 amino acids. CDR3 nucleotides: TGTGCCAGCAGTCCGACAGGGTATAATGAAAAACTGTTTTTT. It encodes CASSPTGYNEKLFF.

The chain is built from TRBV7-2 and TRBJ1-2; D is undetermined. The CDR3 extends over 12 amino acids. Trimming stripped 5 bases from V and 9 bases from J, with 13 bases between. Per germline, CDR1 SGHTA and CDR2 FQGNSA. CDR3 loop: CASSPAGGSYTF. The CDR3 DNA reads TGTGCCAGCAGCCCGGCAGGCGGGAGCTACACCTTC. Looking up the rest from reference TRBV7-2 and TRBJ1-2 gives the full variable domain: GAGVSQSPSNKVTEKGKDVELRCDPISGHTALYWYRQSLGQGLEFLIYFQGNSAPDKSGLPSDRFSAERTGGSVSTLTIQRTQQEDSAVYLCASSPAGGSYTFGSGTRLTVV.

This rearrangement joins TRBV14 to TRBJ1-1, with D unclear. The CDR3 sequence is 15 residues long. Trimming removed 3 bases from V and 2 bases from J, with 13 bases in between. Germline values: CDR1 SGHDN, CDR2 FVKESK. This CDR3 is CASSHFVSTNTEAFF. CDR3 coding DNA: TGTGCCAGCAGCCACTTCGTATCTACTAACACTGAAGCTTTCTTT.

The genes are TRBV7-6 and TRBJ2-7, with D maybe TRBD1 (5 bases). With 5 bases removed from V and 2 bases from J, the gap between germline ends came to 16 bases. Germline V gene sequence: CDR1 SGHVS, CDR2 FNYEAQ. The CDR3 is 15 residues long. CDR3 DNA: TGTGCCAGCAGCCCCCAGCCAGGGAACGCCTACGAGCAGTACTTC. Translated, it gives CASSPQPGNAYEQYF. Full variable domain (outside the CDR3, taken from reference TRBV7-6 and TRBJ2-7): GAGVSQSPRYKVTKRGQDVALRCDPISGHVSLYWYRQALGQGPEFLTYFNYEAQQDKSGLPNDRFSAERPEGSISTLTIQRTEQRDSAMYRCASSPQPGNAYEQYFGPGTRLTVT.

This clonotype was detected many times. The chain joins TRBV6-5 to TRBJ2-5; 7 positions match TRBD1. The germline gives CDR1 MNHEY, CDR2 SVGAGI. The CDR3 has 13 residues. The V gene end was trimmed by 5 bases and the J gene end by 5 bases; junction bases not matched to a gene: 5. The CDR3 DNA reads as TGTGCCAGCAGTCCCGACAGGGCGGAGACCCAGTACTTC. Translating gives CASSPDRAETQYF.

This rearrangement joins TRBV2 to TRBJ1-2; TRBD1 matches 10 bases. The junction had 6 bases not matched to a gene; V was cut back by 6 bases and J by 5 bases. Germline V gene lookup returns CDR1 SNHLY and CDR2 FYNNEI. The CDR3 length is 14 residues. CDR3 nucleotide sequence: TGTGCCAGCAGCGGGACAGGGGAACTTTATGGCTACACCTTC. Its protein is CASSGTGELYGYTF.